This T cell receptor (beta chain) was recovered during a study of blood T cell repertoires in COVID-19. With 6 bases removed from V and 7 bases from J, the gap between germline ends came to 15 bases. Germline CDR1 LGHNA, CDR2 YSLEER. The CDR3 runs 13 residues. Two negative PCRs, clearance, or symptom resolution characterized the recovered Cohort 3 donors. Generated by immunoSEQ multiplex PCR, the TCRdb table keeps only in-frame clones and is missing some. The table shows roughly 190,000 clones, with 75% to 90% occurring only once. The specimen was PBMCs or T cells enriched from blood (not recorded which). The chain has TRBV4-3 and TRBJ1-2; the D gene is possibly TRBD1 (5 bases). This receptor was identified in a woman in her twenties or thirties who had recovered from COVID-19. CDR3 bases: TGCGCCAGCAGGGAAGGGCCAGGGTTTGGCTACACCTTC. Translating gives CASREGPGFGYTF.